This TCR beta chain is from a study of T cell responses to AZD1222 COVID-19 vaccine. This clone was seen only once. Its antigen remains unidentified. Overall study results and limits: Only 5 to 7 AZD1222 recipients were seropositive at baseline. Dominant CD4 TCR responses targeted spike regions 160-218 and 743-854. Per reports, nearly half of all spike-specific TCRs target regions that are unmutated in variants.

Trimming took 5 bases from V and 4 from J; bases not matched to a gene: 5. From germline, CDR1 is SGHTA and CDR2 FQGTGA. The CDR3 has 15 residues. Analysis merged second doses at about 4 or about 12 weeks. Produced via immunoSEQ multiplex PCR; TCRdb's table is partial and in-frame only. The repertoire consists of 180,000 or so clones, with about 93% occurring once and the leading ten covering less than 2.5%. The TCR originated in an adult who received the AZD1222 COVID-19 vaccine. This material consisted of peripheral blood, taken 28 days after the second AZD1222 dose. This chain joins TRBV7-3 and TRBJ2-1, with 10 bases matching TRBD2. CDR3 nucleotide sequence: TGTGCCAGCAGCGCCACTAGCGGGAATTACAATGAGCAGTTCTTC. Protein: CASSATSGNYNEQFF.